This T cell receptor beta chain is from a study of beta chain features in type 1 diabetes. On this clone: Its specificity is unknown.

Study outcomes and limitations: A cDNA-based sequencing approach could over-represent cells with high TCR expression. For TCRB rearrangement, an influence of HLA type remained unresolved here. Researchers report that Type 1 diabetes patients had moderately but significantly shorter TCRB CDR3s across all four CD4+ subsets. VDJ junctions sequenced from type 1 diabetes patients showed fewer insertions and more deletions.

CDR3 length equals 14 residues. The germline V gene has CDR1 SQVTM and CDR2 ANQGSEA. The V and J ends lost 7 bases and 6 bases, in that order; junction bases with no gene match: 14. CD4+ naive, central memory, regulatory and stem cell-like memory cells were sorted via CD45RO/CCR7/CD25/CD127/CD95/CD27. Expressed TCRB transcripts were sequenced after all isolated RNA was converted to cDNA. Sequenced by immunoSEQ multiplex PCR; TCRdb stores in-frame clones only, minus some. The sample includes 300,000 to 350,000 clones, over 7% of them seen just once. V and J are TRBV29-1 and TRBJ2-7; 8 nucleotides line up with TRBD2. This TCR came from a man between 25 and 39 years old with type 1 diabetes. Sequenced material: central memory CD4+ T cells from blood. CDR3 amino acids: CSARPGTSFSEQYF. CDR3 sequence (DNA): TGCAGCGCCCGCCCCGGGACTAGTTTTTCCGAGCAGTACTTC.